This TCR beta chain was found in a study of blood T cell repertoires in COVID-19. Background on the study: COVID-19 samples, acute and convalescent, were from the United States, Italy and Spain. The cDNA or gDNA used as material had been derived from T cells, B-cell-depleted T cells, or PBMCs.

Original methodology: Estimation of nucleated cell counts relied on the amplification of reference gene primers. Method: immunoSEQ multiplex PCR; TCRdb's copy keeps in-frame clones and lacks some. That table is the source of V, J and clone size, and D and trimming were worked out from the DNA. This sample has about 200,000 clones, with more than 75% found just once. The CDR3 is 15 amino acids. The V and J ends lost 4 bases and 10 bases, in that order; junction bases with no gene match: 8. Germline values: CDR1 MNHEY, CDR2 SVGAGI. The chain carries TRBV6-5 and TRBJ1-6, with 9 bases fitting TRBD1. The sequenced sample consisted of peripheral blood. The clonotype was recovered from a man in his forties or fifties with acute or convalescent COVID-19. The CDR3 DNA is TGTGCCAGCAGTTTACCGGGACAGGGAGGCTCACCCCTCCACTTT. It codes for CASSLPGQGGSPLHF.